Here is one T cell receptor beta chain with its context. Its antigen is not known. The junction does not match germline at one end; this may be a read error. The germline gives CDR1 MNHNS, CDR2 SASEGT. This CDR3 region has 16 residues. This record comes from a study of post-analysis software for immune sequencing data. Overall study results and limits: With TRBV5-6, TRBV5-1 and TRBV20-1 included, 4 to 6 TRBV segments were more frequent in patients than in controls. People with multiple sclerosis had a significantly lower normalized Chao1 diversity than controls did.

Incorporated into the TCR beta cDNA libraries were unique molecular identifiers, which served to reduce PCR and sequencing biases. From the PCR reads, TCRdb called clonotypes with MiXCR, one entry per CDR3 protein. The sample gives hundreds of thousands of distinct CDR3 sequences, less than 35% of which show up once; around 0.56% is in the top ten. Sequencing input: blood. This TCR was recovered from a girl under 18 with multiple sclerosis. The chain joins TRBV6-1 to TRBJ2-6; TRBD1 or TRBD2 may be the D gene (5 bases each). CDR3 coding DNA: TGTGCCAGCAGTGAAGCGCGGGTCTCTGGGGCCAACGTCCGGACTTTC. It encodes CASSEARVSGANVRTF.